These T cell receptor beta chains were read from a single sample in a study of blood T cell repertoires in COVID-19. The method was immunoSEQ multiplex PCR; TCRdb's version includes in-frame clones alone and lacks a portion of them. This table holds 150,000 to 200,000 clones, over 80% found once. The sample consisted of peripheral blood. The receptor source for this set is a woman aged 70-85 years with acute or convalescent COVID-19. CDR3s include the opening cysteine and the closing phenylalanine or tryptophan. The order of the fields is D gene, V gene, J gene, clone size, CDR3 protein, CDR3 DNA. A D gene is named only where the DNA matches it firmly. The size of a clone is reported for some rows only, either as once, few or many, or as a class for expanded clones.

d_gene: NA; v_gene: TRBV5-1; j_gene: TRBJ2-5; abundance: NA; CDR3aa: CASSRDRERGDQYF; CDR3nt: TGCGCCAGCAGCCGCGACAGGGAGAGGGGGGACCAGTACTTC
d_gene: TRBD2; v_gene: TRBV6-2/TRBV6-3; j_gene: TRBJ2-3; abundance: NA; CDR3aa: CASSPRGGSTDTQYF; CDR3nt: TGTGCCAGCAGCCCGCGGGGGGGGAGCACAGATACGCAGTATTTT
d_gene: TRBD1; v_gene: TRBV5-1; j_gene: TRBJ1-6; abundance: NA; CDR3aa: CASSFGTGDSPLHF; CDR3nt: TGCGCCAGCAGCTTTGGGACAGGGGATTCACCCCTCCACTTT
d_gene: NA; v_gene: TRBV7-9; j_gene: TRBJ1-2; abundance: once; CDR3aa: CASTSTGGQLIAGWTNYGYTF; CDR3nt: TGTGCCAGCACCTCAACGGGCGGACAGCTGATCGCCGGATGGACTAACTATGGCTACACCTTC
d_gene: TRBD2; v_gene: TRBV7-2; j_gene: TRBJ2-7; abundance: once; CDR3aa: CASSLGTTQSEQYF; CDR3nt: TGTGCCAGCAGCTTGGGGACTACCCAATCCGAGCAGTACTTC
d_gene: TRBD1; v_gene: TRBV7-2; j_gene: TRBJ2-2; abundance: few; CDR3aa: CASSFPPGTAIPGELFF; CDR3nt: TGTGCCAGCAGCTTTCCCCCCGGGACAGCGATCCCCGGGGAGCTGTTTTTT
d_gene: NA; v_gene: TRBV10-3; j_gene: TRBJ1-3; abundance: NA; CDR3aa: CAIRPDRHSGNTIYF; CDR3nt: TGTGCCATCAGGCCCGACAGGCACTCTGGAAACACCATATATTTT
d_gene: NA; v_gene: TRBV28; j_gene: TRBJ2-3; abundance: NA; CDR3aa: CASSRLDSVGADTQYF; CDR3nt: TGTGCCAGCAGTCGCCTCGACAGTGTGGGCGCAGATACGCAGTATTTT
d_gene: NA; v_gene: TRBV6-2/TRBV6-3; j_gene: TRBJ2-3; abundance: many; CDR3aa: CASSYSQSDTQYF; CDR3nt: TGTGCCAGCAGTTACTCACAGTCAGATACGCAGTATTTT
d_gene: TRBD2; v_gene: TRBV18; j_gene: TRBJ2-1; abundance: NA; CDR3aa: CASSLTSGGAYNEQFF; CDR3nt: TGTGCCAGCTCCCTGACTAGCGGGGGGGCCTACAATGAGCAGTTCTTC
d_gene: NA; v_gene: TRBV4-3; j_gene: TRBJ1-2; abundance: NA; CDR3aa: CASSQDPRAGGYTF; CDR3nt: TGCGCCAGCAGCCAAGATCCACGTGCCGGTGGCTACACCTTC
d_gene: NA; v_gene: TRBV3-1/TRBV3-2; j_gene: TRBJ2-7; abundance: NA; CDR3aa: CASSQVTDSYEQYF; CDR3nt: TGTGCCAGCAGCCAAGTTACCGACAGCTACGAGCAGTACTTC
d_gene: NA; v_gene: TRBV5-4; j_gene: TRBJ1-3; abundance: NA; CDR3aa: CASSSRQNEPGNTIYF; CDR3nt: TGTGCCAGCAGCTCCCGACAGAACGAGCCTGGAAACACCATATATTTT
d_gene: NA; v_gene: TRBV19; j_gene: TRBJ1-5; abundance: NA; CDR3aa: CASSPYLGAPELQPQHF; CDR3nt: TGTGCCAGTAGTCCCTATTTAGGGGCCCCGGAGTTGCAGCCCCAGCATTTT
d_gene: NA; v_gene: TRBV21-1; j_gene: TRBJ2-3; abundance: NA; CDR3aa: CASSKGPTPPEDTQYF; CDR3nt: TGTGCCAGCAGCAAAGGGCCTACCCCACCGGAGGATACGCAGTATTTT
d_gene: NA; v_gene: TRBV6-5; j_gene: TRBJ1-2; abundance: NA; CDR3aa: CASSSDPSANYGYTF; CDR3nt: TGTGCCAGCAGTTCAGACCCTAGCGCTAACTATGGCTACACCTTC
d_gene: NA; v_gene: TRBV27; j_gene: TRBJ1-5; abundance: NA; CDR3aa: CASSYGTDNQPQHF; CDR3nt: TGTGCCAGCAGTTATGGCACAGACAATCAGCCCCAGCATTTT
d_gene: TRBD1; v_gene: TRBV5-5; j_gene: TRBJ2-3; abundance: NA; CDR3aa: CASSLAIDRGTDTQYF; CDR3nt: TGTGCCAGCAGCCTGGCGATCGACAGGGGCACAGATACGCAGTATTTT
d_gene: NA; v_gene: TRBV5-1; j_gene: TRBJ2-5; abundance: NA; CDR3aa: CASSSVLASQETQYF; CDR3nt: TGCGCCAGCAGCTCCGTCCTAGCGAGTCAAGAGACCCAGTACTTC
d_gene: TRBD1; v_gene: TRBV4-1; j_gene: TRBJ1-2; abundance: few; CDR3aa: CASSQTINDRGDGYTF; CDR3nt: TGCGCCAGCAGCCAAACCATCAATGACAGGGGAGATGGCTACACCTTC
d_gene: NA; v_gene: TRBV11-2; j_gene: TRBJ2-1; abundance: NA; CDR3aa: CASSQPGVEQFF; CDR3nt: TGTGCCAGCAGCCAACCGGGAGTAGAGCAGTTCTTC
d_gene: TRBD1; v_gene: TRBV5-4; j_gene: TRBJ1-6; abundance: NA; CDR3aa: CASSVGQGSTNSPLHF; CDR3nt: TGTGCCAGCAGCGTAGGACAGGGGTCCACTAATTCACCCCTCCACTTT
d_gene: TRBD1; v_gene: TRBV5-4; j_gene: TRBJ1-1; abundance: few; CDR3aa: CASSLALARGLGTEAFF; CDR3nt: TGTGCCAGCAGCTTGGCCTTAGCTAGGGGGCTCGGCACTGAAGCTTTCTTT
d_gene: TRBD2; v_gene: TRBV4-3; j_gene: TRBJ2-1; abundance: few; CDR3aa: CASSQDPASGGYNEQFF; CDR3nt: TGCGCCAGCAGCCAAGATCCGGCTAGCGGGGGGTACAATGAGCAGTTCTTC
d_gene: TRBD1; v_gene: TRBV19; j_gene: TRBJ1-1; abundance: NA; CDR3aa: CASSIGTGLRRGRPEAFF; CDR3nt: TGTGCCAGTAGTATCGGGACAGGGTTGCGGAGGGGCCGACCTGAAGCTTTCTTT
d_gene: NA; v_gene: TRBV5-5; j_gene: TRBJ1-2; abundance: NA; CDR3aa: CASSQDGGNYGYTF; CDR3nt: TGTGCCAGCAGCCAAGACGGGGGTAACTATGGCTACACCTTC
d_gene: TRBD1; v_gene: TRBV28; j_gene: TRBJ1-2; abundance: few; CDR3aa: CASSSRGLGYTF; CDR3nt: TGTGCCAGCAGTTCTAGGGGGCTTGGCTACACCTTC
d_gene: TRBD1; v_gene: TRBV18; j_gene: TRBJ1-6; abundance: NA; CDR3aa: CASSPRRYDRVYNSPLHF; CDR3nt: TGTGCCAGCTCACCTCGGAGATACGACAGGGTCTATAATTCACCCCTCCACTTT
d_gene: TRBD1; v_gene: TRBV12-3/TRBV12-4; j_gene: TRBJ1-2; abundance: NA; CDR3aa: CASSYDRGQGYTF; CDR3nt: TGTGCCAGCAGCTATGACAGGGGGCAGGGCTACACCTTC
d_gene: TRBD1; v_gene: TRBV7-2; j_gene: TRBJ1-3; abundance: NA; CDR3aa: CASSSDRGSGNTIYF; CDR3nt: TGTGCCAGCAGCTCCGACAGGGGCTCTGGAAACACCATATATTTT
d_gene: TRBD1; v_gene: TRBV28; j_gene: TRBJ2-5; abundance: NA; CDR3aa: CASSKDRGRSRETQYF; CDR3nt: TGTGCCAGCAGTAAGGACAGGGGGCGAAGCCGGGAGACCCAGTACTTC
d_gene: TRBD1; v_gene: TRBV9; j_gene: TRBJ2-1; abundance: NA; CDR3aa: CASSFRQGSGNEQFF; CDR3nt: TGTGCCAGCAGCTTTCGACAGGGGTCGGGGAATGAGCAGTTCTTC
d_gene: NA; v_gene: TRBV2; j_gene: TRBJ2-1; abundance: NA; CDR3aa: CASREDSRQFF; CDR3nt: TGTGCCAGCAGGGAGGACAGTCGGCAGTTCTTC
d_gene: NA; v_gene: TRBV25-1; j_gene: TRBJ2-2; abundance: NA; CDR3aa: CASSWYRRGSGTGELFF; CDR3nt: TGTGCCAGCAGTTGGTATCGTCGGGGATCAGGCACCGGGGAGCTGTTTTTT
d_gene: NA; v_gene: TRBV28; j_gene: TRBJ2-1; abundance: NA; CDR3aa: CASSYGLSFNEQFF; CDR3nt: TGTGCCAGCAGTTATGGACTAAGTTTCAATGAGCAGTTCTTC